These T cell receptor beta chains were read from a single sample in a study of T-cell memory formation after mild COVID-19. One entry per CDR3 protein results from TCRdb running MiXCR on the 5' RACE reads. Among about half a million distinct CDR3 sequences, 15% to 20% were seen once, and the ten largest hold approximately 13%. The sample was PBMCs or a T cell subset sorted from them (not recorded which). These receptors came from an adult woman who had mild COVID-19 (a few samples of this study predate the infection). Cell type and time point are not known. CDR3s leave out the opening cysteine and the closing phenylalanine or tryptophan. The D gene is left open where the match is weak.

j_call: TRBJ2-1; d_call: TRBD1; v_call: TRBV12-3/TRBV12-4; cdr3_aa: ASSLGDRGSYNEQF
j_call: TRBJ1-5; d_call: .; v_call: TRBV27; cdr3_aa: ASRESGYSNNQPQH
j_call: TRBJ2-3; d_call: .; v_call: TRBV11-2; cdr3_aa: ASSTWLGSTDTQY
j_call: TRBJ1-6; d_call: .; v_call: TRBV15; cdr3_aa: ATSSGNSPLH
j_call: TRBJ1-3; d_call: TRBD1; v_call: TRBV12-3/TRBV12-4; cdr3_aa: ASSMGTVLGNTIY
j_call: TRBJ1-2; d_call: TRBD1; v_call: TRBV6-1; cdr3_aa: ASRNRGRGYGYT
j_call: TRBJ2-5; d_call: .; v_call: TRBV29-1; cdr3_aa: SVDDWYQETQY
j_call: TRBJ1-1; d_call: TRBD1; v_call: TRBV5-1; cdr3_aa: ASSLYRGNTEAF
j_call: TRBJ2-1; d_call: TRBD2; v_call: TRBV11-1; cdr3_aa: ASSRTSNEQF
j_call: TRBJ1-1; d_call: .; v_call: TRBV29-1; cdr3_aa: SAEKQNTEAF
j_call: TRBJ2-1; d_call: .; v_call: TRBV6-5; cdr3_aa: ASSPRDTNEQF
j_call: TRBJ2-1; d_call: TRBD2; v_call: TRBV12-3/TRBV12-4; cdr3_aa: ASSLAGEGSYNEQF
j_call: TRBJ2-7; d_call: .; v_call: TRBV12-3/TRBV12-4; cdr3_aa: ASSPNTRTYEQY